Here is one TCR beta chain with its context. The CDR3 totals 15 residues. From germline, CDR1 is LNHDA and CDR2 SQIVND (reference sequence). Trimming removed 3 bases from V and 2 bases from J; junction bases left unmatched: 4. Individuals aged roughly 18 to 95 years were recruited from 24 US areas. Profiled with immunoSEQ multiplex PCR; TCRdb holds only in-frame clones, not every one. This sample carries hundreds of thousands of clones, around 87% of them seen once, and the ten largest clones take around 4.5%. This record belongs to a study of blood T cell repertoires in COVID-19. The TCR sequence derives from a woman under 30 with acute COVID-19. The gene calls are TRBV19 and TRBJ1-2, with 9 nucleotides matching TRBD1. Sequenced: PBMCs or T cells enriched from blood (not recorded which). The CDR3 loop reads CASSIPGTGNYGYTF. CDR3 nucleotide sequence: TGTGCCAGTAGTATTCCCGGGACAGGGAACTATGGCTACACCTTC.